This T cell receptor beta chain was identified during a study of T-cell memory formation after mild COVID-19. Comment on this clonotype: The antigen remains unidentified.

After 5'RACE with constant-segment primers, TCR alpha and TCR beta cDNA libraries carrying sample barcodes and UMIs were obtained. Via MiXCR, TCRdb re-called the 5' RACE reads, giving one row per CDR3 protein. The data hold about 340,000 distinct CDR3 sequences, with 15% to 20% observed a single time. Study observations and caveats: Most CD4+ clones that shrank were in CM and EM, while CD8+ ones turned up in EMRA. Some responding clones appeared in pre-infection memory, suggesting cross-reactive memory joined. The authors did not confirm SARS-CoV-2 specificity of second-wave clones peaking day 37.

The sample was PBMCs or a T cell subset sorted from them (not recorded which). This clonotype was sampled from a man between 18 and 35 years old who had mild COVID-19 (a few samples of this study predate the infection). Cell type and time point are not known.

The CDR3 DNA is TGTGCCAGCAGCTTGGACCGGTCGGCCTATGGCTACACCTTC. It specifies CASSLDRSAYGYTF. The rearrangement joins TRBV5-4 to TRBJ1-2; D not certain. Germline CDR1 reads SGHNT; CDR2 reads YYREEE (reference sequence). V was clipped by 0 bases and J by 4 bases, with 10 bases between them. The CDR3 sequence is 14 residues long. Looking up the rest from reference TRBV5-4 and TRBJ1-2 gives the full variable domain: ETGVTQSPTHLIKTRGQQVTLRCSSQSGHNTVSWYQQALGQGPQFIFQYYREEENGRGNFPPRFSGLQFPNYSSELNVNALELDDSALYLCASSLDRSAYGYTFGSGTRLTVV.